What follows is one T cell receptor (beta chain) and its context. Clones were sequenced by immunoSEQ multiplex PCR, and TCRdb holds only the in-frame ones, with some missing. The table lists tens of thousands of clones, 75% to 90% of them singletons. These data are taken from a study of blood T cell repertoires in COVID-19. Study context: COVID-19 samples collected from the United States, Italy and Spain covered acute and convalescent phases. PBMCs, B-cell-depleted T cells, or T cells were the source of the cDNA or gDNA that made up the material.

This TCR was recovered from a woman aged 55-75 years with active COVID-19. Sequencing was performed on peripheral blood.

CDR3 in DNA: TGTGCCAGCTCCCGGACTAGCGGTAACAATGAGCAGTTCTTC. This sequence encodes CASSRTSGNNEQFF. This chain links TRBV2 with TRBJ2-1; TRBD2 matches at 10 bases. This CDR3 has 14 residues. The J segment lost 5 bases and the V segment lost 8 bases, leaving 6 bases of the junction unmatched. CDR1 SNHLY and CDR2 FYNNEI come from the germline V gene.